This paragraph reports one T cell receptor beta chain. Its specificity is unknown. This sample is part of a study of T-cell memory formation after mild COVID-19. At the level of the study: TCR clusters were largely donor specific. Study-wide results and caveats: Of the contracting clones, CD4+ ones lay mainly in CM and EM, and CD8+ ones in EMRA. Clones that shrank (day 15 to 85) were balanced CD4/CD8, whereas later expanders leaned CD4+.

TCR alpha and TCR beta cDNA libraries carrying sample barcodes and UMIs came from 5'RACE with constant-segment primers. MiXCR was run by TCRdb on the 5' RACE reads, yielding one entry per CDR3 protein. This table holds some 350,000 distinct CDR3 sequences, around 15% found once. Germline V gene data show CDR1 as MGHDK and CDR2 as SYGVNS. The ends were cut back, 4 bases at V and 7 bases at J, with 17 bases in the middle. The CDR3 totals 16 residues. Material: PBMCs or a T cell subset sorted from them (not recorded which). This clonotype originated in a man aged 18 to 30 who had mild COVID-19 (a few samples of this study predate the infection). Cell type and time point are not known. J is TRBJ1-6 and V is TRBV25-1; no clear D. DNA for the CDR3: TGTGCCAGCAGTGCTATTTCCCTGGCCCCAAATTCACCCCTCCACTTT. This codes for CASSAISLAPNSPLHF. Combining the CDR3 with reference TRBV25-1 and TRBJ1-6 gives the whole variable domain EADIYQTPRYLVIGTGKKITLECSQTMGHDKMYWYQQDPGMELHLIHYSYGVNSTEKGDLSSESTVSRIRTEHFPLTLESARPSHTSQYLCASSAISLAPNSPLHFGNGTRLTVT.